These 21 T cell receptor beta chains were sequenced from one sample in a study of CD4 T cells in relation to SARS-CoV-2 and coronaviruses (dated by TCRdb to the early 2020s). CD4+ T cells from unexposed donors were collected before the COVID-19 pandemic (2011-2018). Library preparation used the immunoSEQ multiplex PCR assay. TCRdb's version of the immuneACCESS table is confined to in-frame rearrangements and falls short of the full clone set. An unresolved V gene accounts for under half of the shortfall where checked; the remainder is of unknown origin. The sample table holds roughly 63,000 clones, of which around 93% were seen once. Clones ranked in the top ten supply over 0.11% of the sample. Input material: naive CD4+ T cells from PBMCs. According to the study, the label for this sample's cell subset or site signals: naive CD4+ T cells isolated by negative enrichment. The origin of the receptors is a human donor in good health.

This chain joins TRBV28 and TRBJ1-4; TRBD1 matches 10 bases. Germline assignment: CDR1 MDHEN and CDR2 SYDVKM. CDR3 length: 15 amino acids. With V trimmed by 6 bases and J by 8 bases, 9 bases remained unmatched. The DNA of the CDR3 is TGTGCCAGCAGCCATTCGACAGGGGGCAACGAAAAACTGTTTTTT. Translating gives CASSHSTGGNEKLFF.

This sequence joins TRBV7-9 and TRBJ1-1, with no clear D. CDR3 length: 14 amino acids. V was clipped by 3 bases and J by 1 base, with 9 bases between them. Germline V gene data show CDR1 as SEHNR and CDR2 as FQNEAQ (reference sequence). CDR3 coding DNA: TGTGCCAGCAGCTTTGGGGAGTCGAACACTGAAGCTTTCTTT. Translating gives CASSFGESNTEAFF.

J is TRBJ2-7 and V is TRBV28; D remains ambiguous. The germline V gene has CDR1 MDHEN and CDR2 SYDVKM. This CDR3 is 21 amino acids long. The ends were cut back, 2 bases at V and 0 bases at J, with 29 bases in the middle. This CDR3 reads CASSLRTDVRFFPRFSYEQYF. CDR3 DNA sequence: TGTGCCAGCAGTTTACGTACAGACGTCCGATTCTTCCCCCGATTCTCCTACGAGCAGTACTTC.

The V gene is TRBV2, the J gene TRBJ1-1, with unresolved D. Germline V gene data show CDR1 as SNHLY and CDR2 as FYNNEI. The V and J ends lost 4 bases and 0 bases respectively, with 15 bases between them. This CDR3 spans 16 amino acids. CDR3 coding DNA: TGTGCCAGCAGTGGGTACCGCCCGGCCTTGAACACTGAAGCTTTCTTT. Encoded protein: CASSGYRPALNTEAFF. Drawing the rest from reference TRBV2 and TRBJ1-1, the complete variable domain is EPEVTQTPSHQVTQMGQEVILRCVPISNHLYFYWYRQILGQKVEFLVSFYNNEISEKSEIFDDQFSVERPDGSNFTLKIRSTKLEDSAMYFCASSGYRPALNTEAFFGQGTRLTVV.

This clone was detected once. This chain joins TRBV18 and TRBJ2-1; 16 positions agree with TRBD2. CDR3 length: 17 residues. V gave up 3 bases and J gave up 6 bases; unmatched junction bases: 5. The germline gives CDR1 KGHSH, CDR2 LQKENI. The CDR3 is CASSPGLAGGPRNEQFF. As DNA, the CDR3 is TGTGCCAGCTCACCGGGACTAGCGGGAGGGCCTCGCAATGAGCAGTTCTTC.

The V and J genes are TRBV13 and TRBJ2-3; the match to TRBD2 covers 9 bases. V lost 3 bases, J lost 0 bases, and 1 base stayed unmatched. Germline assignment: CDR1 PRHDT and CDR2 FYEKMQ (reference sequence). The CDR3 totals 15 residues. CDR3: CASSLLAGSTDTQYF. CDR3 bases: TGTGCCAGCAGCTTGCTAGCGGGGAGCACAGATACGCAGTATTTT.

The V call is TRBV2, the J call TRBJ2-5, with 7 bases identical to TRBD1. This CDR3 has 15 amino acids. V shed 6 bases, J shed 0 bases, and the junction held 7 bases outside the gene matches. Per the germline V gene, CDR1 is SNHLY and CDR2 is FYNNEI. Here the CDR3 DNA reads TGTGCCAGCAGGCGGACAGGTCGTTACCAAGAGACCCAGTACTTC. The encoded protein is CASRRTGRYQETQYF.

V usage is TRBV18 and J usage is TRBJ2-7; 9 bases fit TRBD1. There are 15 residues in the CDR3. Losses at the gene ends were 0 bases for V and 3 bases for J; bases not matched to a gene: 3. Germline values: CDR1 KGHSH, CDR2 LQKENI. The CDR3 DNA follows: TGTGCCAGCTCACCACCGGGACAGGGATACTACGAGCAGTACTTC. Amino acids: CASSPPGQGYYEQYF. The entire variable domain, with the rest obtained from reference TRBV18 and TRBJ2-7, is as follows: NAGVMQNPRHLVRRRGQEARLRCSPMKGHSHVYWYRQLPEEGLKFMVYLQKENIIDESGMPKERFSAEFPKEGPSILRIQQVVRGDSAAYFCASSPPGQGYYEQYFGPGTRLTVT.

Written as DNA, the CDR3 is TGCAGCGTCCTCCGACAGGACGGCTACGAGCAGTACTTC. Amino acids: CSVLRQDGYEQYF. The chain links TRBV29-1 to TRBJ2-7; TRBD1 might be the D (6 bases). This CDR3 has 13 amino acids. Germline V gene lookup returns CDR1 SQVTM and CDR2 ANQGSEA. Trimming cost V 6 bases and J 3 bases, with 15 bases left between them.

The chain joins TRBV7-9 to TRBJ2-7; D is undetermined. The length of the CDR3 is 13 residues. V was pared by 5 bases and J by 6 bases, with 14 bases between. Germline V gives CDR1 SEHNR, CDR2 FQNEAQ (reference sequence). CDR3: CASSETARSEQYF. The DNA for the CDR3 is TGTGCCAGCAGCGAAACCGCGCGAAGCGAGCAGTACTTC.

This chain uses TRBV6-5 with TRBJ2-2, with 13 bases that match TRBD2. V trimming: 2 bases; J trimming: 4 bases; junction bases outside the gene matches: 1. From germline, CDR1 is MNHEY and CDR2 SVGAGI. The CDR3 has 16 amino acids. The CDR3 DNA is TGTGCCAGCAGTTACCGACTAGCGGGAGGCACCGGGGAGCTGTTTTTT. Translating gives CASSYRLAGGTGELFF.

The chain recombines TRBV9 with TRBJ2-5; D gene ambiguous. CDR1 SGDLS and CDR2 YYNGEE come from the germline V gene. Trimming removed 3 bases at V and 6 bases at J, with 12 bases between. The CDR3 runs to 13 residues. The CDR3 bases are TGTGCCAGCAGCGCCCCGGGTCAGCAGACCCAGTACTTC. This translates into CASSAPGQQTQYF.

The rearrangement uses TRBV6-5 and TRBJ2-5, with D perhaps being TRBD1 or TRBD2 (5 bases each). From germline, CDR1 is MNHEY and CDR2 SVGAGI. The CDR3 spans 12 residues. Trimming pared 0 bases from V and 9 bases from J, leaving 8 bases between. The CDR3 DNA reads as TGTGCCAGCAGTTACTCGACGGGGCCCCAGTACTTC. Translation: CASSYSTGPQYF.

The chain employs TRBV7-2 and TRBJ1-4; TRBD1 might be the D (5 bases). Germline V gene data show CDR1 as SGHTA and CDR2 as FQGNSA. There are 13 residues in the CDR3. Trimming removed 5 bases at V and 4 bases at J, with 8 bases between. CDR3 sequence: CASSVGVNEKLFF. The CDR3, as DNA: TGTGCCAGCAGCGTAGGGGTTAATGAAAAACTGTTTTTT.

V and J are TRBV9 and TRBJ2-7; D may correspond to TRBD1 or TRBD2 (5 bases each). The germline V gene has CDR1 SGDLS and CDR2 YYNGEE. CDR3 length: 14 amino acids. V was clipped by 3 bases and J by 10 bases, with 20 bases between them. The CDR3 DNA reads TGTGCCAGCAGCGCACCCGGGACCCCGTTAAACCAGTACTTC. Protein sequence: CASSAPGTPLNQYF.

This rearrangement joins TRBV18 to TRBJ1-1, with TRBD1 identical over 11 bases. V lost 5 bases, J lost 1 base, and 3 bases stayed unmatched. In germline, CDR1 is KGHSH, CDR2 LQKENI. The CDR3 length is 15 residues. CDR3 bases: TGTGCCAGCTCATCCGGGACAGGGGGGAACACTGAAGCTTTCTTT. As protein: CASSSGTGGNTEAFF.

In this sample, this clone turned up once. V usage is TRBV30 and J usage is TRBJ1-5; unclear D gene. The V gene's germline CDR1 is GTSNPN and CDR2 SVGIG (reference sequence). The CDR3 is 14 amino acids. Trimming removed 2 bases at V and 0 bases at J, with 8 bases between. The CDR3 loop reads CAWSRLYSNQPQHF. For the CDR3, the DNA is TGTGCCTGGAGTCGTCTGTATAGCAATCAGCCCCAGCATTTT.

The rearrangement joins TRBV5-4 to TRBJ2-3; 11 positions match TRBD2. Germline trimming cut 2 bases from V and 6 bases from J; bases unmatched to any gene: 14. The germline CDR1 and CDR2 sequences are SGHNT and YYREEE (reference sequence). The CDR3 totals 18 residues. For the CDR3, the DNA is TGTGCCAGCAGCTTTGGTGGGCCTCAACTAGCGGGAGTGGATACGCAGTATTTT. Its translation: CASSFGGPQLAGVDTQYF.

The chain carries TRBV24-1 and TRBJ2-3, with D unclear. The V end lost 7 bases, the J end lost 1 base, and 11 bases lay between the germline ends. There are 14 residues in the CDR3. The V gene's germline CDR1 is KGHDR and CDR2 SFDVKD. Here the CDR3 DNA reads TGTGCCACCAGCACCAGCGAAGGCACAGATACGCAGTATTTT. It yields the protein CATSTSEGTDTQYF.

The chain has TRBV6-5 and TRBJ1-1; perhaps TRBD1 as D (6 bases). This CDR3 contains 13 residues. Germline V lookup: CDR1 MNHEY, CDR2 SVGAGI. V shed 2 bases and J shed 4 bases, with 8 bases lying between them. DNA for the CDR3: TGTGCCAGCAGTTACCGGGACATCACTGAAGCTTTCTTT. Its translation is CASSYRDITEAFF.

V gene TRBV4-1 combines with J gene TRBJ2-5; no firm D call. Trimming shortened V by 4 bases and J by 5 bases, and 20 bases separated the two germline ends. The CDR3 loop spans 16 amino acids. Germline CDR1 and CDR2: MGHRA and YSYEKL. DNA for the CDR3: TGCGCCAGCAGCCCCTTCCCGGGCCAGAAGGTGGAGACCCAGTACTTC. It is translated as CASSPFPGQKVETQYF.